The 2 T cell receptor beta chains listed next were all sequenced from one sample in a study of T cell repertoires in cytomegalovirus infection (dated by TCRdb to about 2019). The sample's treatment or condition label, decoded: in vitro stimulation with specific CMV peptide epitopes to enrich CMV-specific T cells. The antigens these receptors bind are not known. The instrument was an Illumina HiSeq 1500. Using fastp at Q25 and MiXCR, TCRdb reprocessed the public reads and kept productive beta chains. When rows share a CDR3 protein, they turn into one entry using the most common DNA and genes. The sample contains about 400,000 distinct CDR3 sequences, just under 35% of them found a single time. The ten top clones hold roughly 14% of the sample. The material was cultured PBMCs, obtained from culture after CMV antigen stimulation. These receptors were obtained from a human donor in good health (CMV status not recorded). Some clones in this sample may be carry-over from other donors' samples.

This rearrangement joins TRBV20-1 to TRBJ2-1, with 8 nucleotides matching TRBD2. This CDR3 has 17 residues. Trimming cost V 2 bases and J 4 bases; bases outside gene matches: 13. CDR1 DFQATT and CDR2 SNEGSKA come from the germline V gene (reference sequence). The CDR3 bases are TGCAGTGCTAGACTAGGCCGGCGGGTAGCGGGATACAATGAGCAGTTCTTC. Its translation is CSARLGRRVAGYNEQFF.

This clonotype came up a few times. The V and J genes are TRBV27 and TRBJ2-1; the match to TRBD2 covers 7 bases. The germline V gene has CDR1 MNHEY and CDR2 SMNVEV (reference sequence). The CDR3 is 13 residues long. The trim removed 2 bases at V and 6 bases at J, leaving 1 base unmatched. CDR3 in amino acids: CASSLGTTNEQFF. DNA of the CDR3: TGTGCCAGCAGTTTAGGGACTACCAATGAGCAGTTCTTC.